This TCR beta chain was observed in a study of blood T cell repertoires in COVID-19. Measured with immunoSEQ multiplex PCR; TCRdb has only the in-frame clones, and not every one. The table lists about 50,000 clones, more than 85% of them singletons. The sample was peripheral blood. This receptor was obtained from an elderly woman with acute or convalescent COVID-19.

The DNA for the CDR3 is TGTGCCAGCAGCCCCAACAGGGGCGCCTACGAGCAGTACTTC. It encodes CASSPNRGAYEQYF. The chain carries TRBV14 and TRBJ2-7; 7 bases fit TRBD1. V lost 4 bases to trimming and J lost 2 bases; unmatched junction nucleotides: 5. The CDR3 spans 14 residues. The germline gives CDR1 SGHDN, CDR2 FVKESK.